Presented here are 28 T cell receptor beta chains from one specimen sequenced in a study of CD8 T cells in ankylosing spondylitis (dated by TCRdb to between 2016 and 2019). What the work shows at the level of the full study, not this receptor alone: Blood from ankylosing spondylitis patients appeared to be characterized by a TCR beta motif made up of several highly homologous amino acid variants.

No antigens are known for them. Library generation was performed with 5' RACE. Reads for this sample came from an Illumina HiSeq 2500. Clones were called with MiXCR by TCRdb after fastp trimmed the public reads at Q25, and only in-frame beta chains were retained. One record per CDR3 amino acid sequence lists the most common genes and DNA. This sample comprises 450,000 or so distinct CDR3 sequences, 26% of them detected only once. The ten largest clones represent 0.85% to 1% of the sample. Material: blood, either unsorted or a sorted T cell fraction (not recorded which). The receptors shown here come from a male donor with ankylosing spondylitis.

V gene TRBV7-2 combines with J gene TRBJ2-2; TRBD2 aligns across 13 bases. The CDR3 sequence is 17 residues long. V lost 4 bases to trimming and J lost 6 bases; unmatched junction nucleotides: 8. Germline loops: CDR1 SGHTA, CDR2 FQGNSA. The CDR3 bases are TGTGCCAGCAGCTCCTACTCCGGGACTAGCGGGGCCGGGGAGCTGTTTTTT. This gives the protein CASSSYSGTSGAGELFF.

The rearrangement joins TRBV12-3 or TRBV12-4 to TRBJ2-6; D gene uncertain. The CDR3 is 16 residues long. The ends were cut back, 4 bases at V and 0 bases at J, with 10 bases in the middle. CDR3 sequence (DNA): TGTGCCAGCAGTTCGCTACTCATCTCTGGGGCCAACGTCCTGACTTTC. Translation gives CASSSLLISGANVLTF.

This clonotype was seen once. The rearrangement uses TRBV11-2 and TRBJ1-4; a weak D match, TRBD1 (6 bases). This CDR3 contains 17 residues. Germline CDR1 SGHAT, CDR2 FQNNGV. V was trimmed by 1 base and J by 6 bases, leaving 18 bases between them. CDR3 loop: CASSLVGRGQRDEKLFF. The CDR3 region has the DNA TGTGCCAGCAGCTTAGTAGGCCGGGGACAACGGGATGAAAAACTGTTTTTT.

V usage is TRBV4-1 and J usage is TRBJ2-3, with D possibly TRBD2 on 6 matching bases. This CDR3 contains 13 residues. Trimming removed 3 bases from V and 4 bases from J, with 8 bases in between. Germline V gene sequence: CDR1 MGHRA, CDR2 YSYEKL. CDR3 amino acids: CASSQGLADTQYF. The CDR3 DNA sequence: TGCGCCAGCAGCCAGGGACTTGCAGATACGCAGTATTTT.

A few counts support this clonotype. The chain has TRBV20-1 and TRBJ1-1, with D possibly TRBD1 on 5 matching bases. V dropped 0 bases and J dropped 1 base, with 12 bases sitting between them. The germline V gene encodes CDR1 DFQATT and CDR2 SNEGSKA (reference sequence). CDR3 length: 15 amino acids. The CDR3 DNA follows: TGCAGTGCTAGAGATGGGGCAGGATGGAACACTGAAGCTTTCTTT. It codes for CSARDGAGWNTEAFF.

The chain couples TRBV19 to TRBJ2-6; maybe TRBD2 (5 bases). Trimming cost V 2 bases and J 0 bases, with 8 bases left between them. Germline V lookup: CDR1 LNHDA, CDR2 SQIVND (reference sequence). The CDR3 spans 16 residues. This CDR3 is CASSILGSSGANVLTF. Here the CDR3 DNA reads TGTGCCAGTAGTATATTAGGGAGCTCTGGGGCCAACGTCCTGACTTTC.

The V and J genes are TRBV10-2 and TRBJ2-7, with 8 bases identical to TRBD2. This CDR3 spans 14 amino acids. The V segment lost 5 bases and the J segment 5 bases; nucleotides outside the gene matches: 8. Germline V CDR1 and CDR2: WSHSY, SAAADI. DNA of the CDR3: TGCGCCAGCAGTCCTGCGGGAGGAGGACACGAGCAGTACGTC. The encoded protein is CASSPAGGGHEQYV.

This clonotype was seen only a few times. J is TRBJ1-2 and V is TRBV4-1; the D is unclear. Trimming pared 2 bases from V and 4 bases from J, leaving 8 bases between. The CDR3 consists of 13 residues. Germline V lookup: CDR1 MGHRA, CDR2 YSYEKL. The CDR3 reads CASSQITTYGYTF. The CDR3 DNA is TGCGCCAGCAGCCAAATTACAACCTATGGCTACACCTTC.

V gene TRBV24-1 combines with J gene TRBJ2-1, with 9 positions matching TRBD2. V trimming: 1 base; J trimming: 0 bases; junction bases outside the gene matches: 6. Germline CDR1 and CDR2: KGHDR and SFDVKD. The CDR3 spans 18 residues. CDR3 in DNA: TGTGCCACCAGTGATTTAGATAGCGGGAGTGGCTCCTACAATGAGCAGTTCTTC. Protein: CATSDLDSGSGSYNEQFF.

The chain recombines TRBV12-3 or TRBV12-4 with TRBJ2-3; 7 bases line up with TRBD1. The CDR3 has 13 amino acids. V was pared by 5 bases and J by 4 bases, with 3 bases of the junction left unmatched. For the CDR3, the DNA is TGTGCCAGCAGTCCAGACAGGGCAGATACGCAGTATTTT. Its translation: CASSPDRADTQYF.

There are a few counts of this clonotype. V and J are TRBV20-1 and TRBJ2-7; 10 bases line up with TRBD2. Germline CDR1 is DFQATT and CDR2 is SNEGSKA (reference sequence). V shed 0 bases, J shed 0 bases, and the junction held 2 bases outside the gene matches. CDR3 length: 15 residues. CDR3 residues: CSARDPSGGSYEQYF. The CDR3, as DNA: TGCAGTGCTAGAGATCCTAGCGGGGGCTCCTACGAGCAGTACTTC.

This clonotype was seen more than once but under ten times. DNA of the CDR3: TGTGCCAGCAGCTTAGAGACCGGGACAGCTTCCTACAATGAGCAGTTCTTC. Its translation is CASSLETGTASYNEQFF. V usage is TRBV7-9 and J usage is TRBJ2-1; 7 nucleotides align to TRBD1. The trim removed 1 base at V and 1 base at J, leaving 7 bases unmatched. This CDR3 spans 17 amino acids. Germline V lookup: CDR1 SEHNR, CDR2 FQNEAQ (reference sequence).

V and J are TRBV3-1 and TRBJ2-1; D might be TRBD1 or TRBD2, each matching 5 bases. The CDR3 spans 16 residues. Germline loops: CDR1 LGHDT, CDR2 YNNKEL (reference sequence). V was shortened by 4 bases and J by 3 bases, with 16 bases between the two germline ends. In DNA, the CDR3 is TGTGCCAGCAGCCGAAACGTGGGGGAGCTCTACAATGAGCAGTTCTTC. This encodes CASSRNVGELYNEQFF.

This clonotype was detected only a few times. The chain recombines TRBV6-1 with TRBJ2-1; D is ambiguous. Germline V gives CDR1 MNHNS, CDR2 SASEGT. This CDR3 has 15 amino acids. The germline V and J ends were trimmed by 4 bases and 0 bases, with 10 bases remaining between them. CDR3 protein: CASSGWESSYNEQFF. The CDR3 DNA follows: TGTGCCAGCAGTGGCTGGGAAAGCTCCTACAATGAGCAGTTCTTC.

V is TRBV20-1 and J is TRBJ2-7; D is possibly TRBD2 (6 bases). This CDR3 has 14 amino acids. Germline CDR1 is DFQATT and CDR2 is SNEGSKA (reference sequence). Trimming left V 2 bases short and J 4 bases short, with 15 bases between. The CDR3 here is CSARNAGLRYEQYF. In DNA form, the CDR3 reads TGCAGTGCTAGAAATGCGGGACTTAGATACGAGCAGTACTTC.

This rearrangement joins TRBV7-9 to TRBJ1-2, with a possible D match to TRBD1 (6 bases). The V end was cut by 5 bases, the J end by 1 base, with 14 bases between. CDR1 is SEHNR and CDR2 is FQNEAQ in the germline V gene (reference sequence). The CDR3 is 15 amino acids. CDR3 amino acids: CASSPPGGGNYGYTF. The DNA for the CDR3 is TGTGCCAGCAGCCCCCCTGGGGGCGGTAACTATGGCTACACCTTC.

This clonotype was detected only a few times. This chain joins TRBV11-3 and TRBJ2-5, with 9 bases matching TRBD1. This CDR3 spans 17 amino acids. Germline-derived CDR1 and CDR2 are SGHNT and YENEEA. The ends lost 3 bases at V and 4 bases at J; junction bases unmatched: 12. This CDR3 reads CASSLGPPGQGLETQYF. CDR3 nucleotides: TGTGCCAGCAGCTTGGGCCCTCCGGGACAGGGATTAGAGACCCAGTACTTC.

V is TRBV6-4 and J is TRBJ2-1, with D unclear. The CDR3 totals 9 residues. V shed 8 bases and J shed 6 bases, with 2 bases lying between them. Germline values: CDR1 MRHNA, CDR2 SNTAGT. In DNA, the CDR3 is TGTGCCAGCCTCAATGAGCAGTTCTTC. This encodes CASLNEQFF.

This clonotype was recorded a few times. The rearrangement joins TRBV11-2 to TRBJ2-4; no firm D call. The CDR3 contains 14 residues. Germline V gene data show CDR1 as SGHAT and CDR2 as FQNNGV. V lost 3 bases, J lost 2 bases, and 8 bases lay in between. The CDR3 region is CASSFRVSKNIQYF. The CDR3 DNA follows: TGTGCCAGCAGCTTCCGGGTTTCCAAAAACATTCAGTACTTC.

The V call is TRBV6-6, the J call TRBJ1-2; D unclear. The length of the CDR3 is 13 residues. Germline V gene lookup returns CDR1 MNHNY and CDR2 SVGAGI (reference sequence). Trimming removed 7 bases at V and 6 bases at J, with 15 bases between. DNA of the CDR3: TGTGCCAGCACTACTCCCGGATTAGATGGCTACACCTTC. Translating gives CASTTPGLDGYTF.

This clonotype showed up just a few times. The chain uses TRBV12-3 or TRBV12-4 and TRBJ1-6; 7 bases align to TRBD1. This CDR3 spans 14 amino acids. The V and J ends lost 5 bases and 7 bases, in that order; junction bases with no gene match: 5. The CDR3 protein is CASSPDRVNSPLHF. The CDR3 bases are TGTGCCAGCAGTCCCGACAGGGTCAATTCACCCCTCCACTTT.

The chain recombines TRBV18 with TRBJ2-7, with D possibly matching TRBD1 (6 bases). Germline V gives CDR1 KGHSH, CDR2 LQKENI. Trimming took 4 bases from V and 0 from J, leaving 13 bases between them. CDR3 length: 15 residues. The CDR3 region is CASSLLRDNSYEQYF. The CDR3 coding sequence is TGTGCCAGCTCACTCCTCCGGGACAACTCCTACGAGCAGTACTTC.

This clonotype appeared many times. J is TRBJ1-5 and V is TRBV3-1, with D maybe TRBD1 (5 bases). CDR1 and CDR2 from the germline V gene are LGHDT and YNNKEL (reference sequence). The CDR3 runs 14 residues. The V end lost 1 base, the J end lost 4 bases, and 8 bases lay between the germline ends. The DNA for the CDR3 is TGTGCCAGCAGCCAAGGTGGGGGAAATCAGCCCCAGCATTTT. Residues: CASSQGGGNQPQHF.

The sample holds a few counts of this clonotype. The gene calls are TRBV11-2 and TRBJ2-2; D ambiguous. The CDR3 length is 15 residues. Trimming removed 1 base at V and 6 bases at J, with 12 bases between. Germline assignment: CDR1 SGHAT and CDR2 FQNNGV. Here the CDR3 reads CASSLAGVPAGELFF. In DNA form, the CDR3 reads TGTGCCAGCAGCTTAGCTGGCGTTCCTGCCGGGGAGCTGTTTTTT.

This clonotype was seen a handful of times. The chain has TRBV20-1 and TRBJ1-3; maybe TRBD1 (6 bases). This CDR3 is 13 amino acids long. The germline V gene encodes CDR1 DFQATT and CDR2 SNEGSKA (reference sequence). Trimming took 5 bases from V and 7 from J, leaving 15 bases between them. CDR3 in DNA: TGCAGTGCTGGGACATCTCTCGGTAACACCATATATTTT. Protein sequence: CSAGTSLGNTIYF.

This clonotype came up a few times. J is TRBJ2-5 and V is TRBV5-1; maybe TRBD1 (5 bases). CDR1 SGHRS and CDR2 YFSETQ come from the germline V gene. CDR3 size: 14 residues. The V end was cut by 2 bases, the J end by 2 bases, with 10 bases between. The CDR3 DNA is TGCGCCAGCAGCTTACCGCAGGGACAAGAGACCCAGTACTTC. Residues: CASSLPQGQETQYF.

This clonotype occurred many times. The chain couples TRBV7-2 to TRBJ1-2; weak D call: TRBD1 (5 bases). Trimming removed 5 bases at V and 2 bases at J, with 12 bases between. CDR3 length: 14 amino acids. Germline V gene lookup returns CDR1 SGHTA and CDR2 FQGNSA. For the CDR3, the DNA is TGTGCCAGCAGCCAAGGGACTGCCAACTATGGCTACACCTTC. Amino acids: CASSQGTANYGYTF.

The chain couples TRBV11-2 to TRBJ1-2; 8 bases agree with TRBD1. The ends lost 5 bases at V and 7 bases at J; junction bases unmatched: 21. Germline lookup yields CDR1 SGHAT and CDR2 FQNNGV. The CDR3 extends over 18 amino acids. The CDR3 sequence: CASSPGTGQAGSRSGYTF. The CDR3 coding sequence is TGTGCCAGCAGCCCTGGGACAGGCCAAGCTGGATCCCGCTCTGGCTACACCTTC.